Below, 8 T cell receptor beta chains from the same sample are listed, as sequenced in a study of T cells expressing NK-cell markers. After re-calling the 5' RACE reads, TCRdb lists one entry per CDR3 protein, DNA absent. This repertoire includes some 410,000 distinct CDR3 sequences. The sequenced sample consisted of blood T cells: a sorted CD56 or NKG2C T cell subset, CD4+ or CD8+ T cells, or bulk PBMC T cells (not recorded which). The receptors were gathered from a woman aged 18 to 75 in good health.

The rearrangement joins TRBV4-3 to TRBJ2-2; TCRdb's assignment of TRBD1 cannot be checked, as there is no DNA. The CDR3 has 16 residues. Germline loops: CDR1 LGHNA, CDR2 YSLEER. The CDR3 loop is CASSQAHRGNTGELFF.

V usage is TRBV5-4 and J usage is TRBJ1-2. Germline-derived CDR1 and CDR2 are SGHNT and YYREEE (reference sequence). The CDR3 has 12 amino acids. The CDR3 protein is CASSFGGFGYTF.

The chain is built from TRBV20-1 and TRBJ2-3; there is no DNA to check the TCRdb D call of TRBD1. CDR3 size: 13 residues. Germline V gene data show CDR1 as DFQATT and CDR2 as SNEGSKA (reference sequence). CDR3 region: CSAGRLGGDTQYF.

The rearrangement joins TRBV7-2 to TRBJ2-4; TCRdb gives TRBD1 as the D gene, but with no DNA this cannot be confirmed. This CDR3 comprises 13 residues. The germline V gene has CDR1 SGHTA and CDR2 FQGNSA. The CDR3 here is CASSLRGENIQYF. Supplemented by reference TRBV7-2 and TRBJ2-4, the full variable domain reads GAGVSQSPSNKVTEKGKDVELRCDPISGHTALYWYRQSLGQGLEFLIYFQGNSAPDKSGLPSDRFSAERTGGSVSTLTIQRTQQEDSAVYLCASSLRGENIQYFGAGTRLSVL.

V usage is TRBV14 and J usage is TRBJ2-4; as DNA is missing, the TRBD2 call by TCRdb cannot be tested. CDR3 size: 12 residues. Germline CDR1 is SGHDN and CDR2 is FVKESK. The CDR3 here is CASSQDHRTQIF.

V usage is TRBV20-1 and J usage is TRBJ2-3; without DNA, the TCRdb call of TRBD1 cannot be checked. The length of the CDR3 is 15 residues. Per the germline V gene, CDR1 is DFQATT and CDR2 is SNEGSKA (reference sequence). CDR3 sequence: CRGVFGAGSTDTQYF.

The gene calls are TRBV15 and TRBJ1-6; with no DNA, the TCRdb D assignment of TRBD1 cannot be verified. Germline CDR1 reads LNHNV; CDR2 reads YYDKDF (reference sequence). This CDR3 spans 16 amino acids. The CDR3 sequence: CATSSTLQGFNSPLHF.

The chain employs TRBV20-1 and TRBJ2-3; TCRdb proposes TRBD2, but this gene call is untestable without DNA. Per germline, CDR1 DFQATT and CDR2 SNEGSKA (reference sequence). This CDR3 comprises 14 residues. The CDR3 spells CSARGTRSPDTQYF.